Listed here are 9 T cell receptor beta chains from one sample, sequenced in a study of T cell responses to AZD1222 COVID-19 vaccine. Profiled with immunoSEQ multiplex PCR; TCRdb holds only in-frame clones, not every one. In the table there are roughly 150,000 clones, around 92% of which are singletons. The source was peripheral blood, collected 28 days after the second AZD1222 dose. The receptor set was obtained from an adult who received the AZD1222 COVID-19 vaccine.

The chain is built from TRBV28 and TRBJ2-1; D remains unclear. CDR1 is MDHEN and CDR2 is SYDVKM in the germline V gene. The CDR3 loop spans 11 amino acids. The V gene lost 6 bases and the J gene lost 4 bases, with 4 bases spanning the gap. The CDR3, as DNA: TGTGCCAGCAGGTGGTACAATGAGCAGTTCTTC. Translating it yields CASRWYNEQFF.

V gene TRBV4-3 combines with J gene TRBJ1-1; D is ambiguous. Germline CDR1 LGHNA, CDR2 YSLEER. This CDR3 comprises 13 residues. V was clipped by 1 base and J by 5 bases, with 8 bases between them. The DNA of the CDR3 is TGCGCCAGCAGCCAAGCCGGGAGAACTGAAGCTTTCTTT. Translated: CASSQAGRTEAFF.

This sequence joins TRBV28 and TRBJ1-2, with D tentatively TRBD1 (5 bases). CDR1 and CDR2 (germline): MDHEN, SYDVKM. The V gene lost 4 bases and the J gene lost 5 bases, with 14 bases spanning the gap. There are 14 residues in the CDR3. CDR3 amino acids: CASSSSGGGYGYTF. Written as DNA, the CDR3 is TGTGCCAGCAGTTCCTCTGGGGGGGGATATGGCTACACCTTC.

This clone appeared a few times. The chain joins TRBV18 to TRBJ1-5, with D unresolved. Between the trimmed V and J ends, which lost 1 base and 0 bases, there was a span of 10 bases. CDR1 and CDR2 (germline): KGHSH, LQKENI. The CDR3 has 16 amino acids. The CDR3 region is CASSPRMVLSNQPQHF. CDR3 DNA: TGTGCCAGCTCACCACGGATGGTACTTAGCAATCAGCCCCAGCATTTT.

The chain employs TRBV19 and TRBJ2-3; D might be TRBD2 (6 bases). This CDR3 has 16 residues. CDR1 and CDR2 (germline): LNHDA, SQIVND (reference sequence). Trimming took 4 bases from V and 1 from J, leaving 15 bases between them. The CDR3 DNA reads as TGTGCCAGTAGTAAGGGACTCCTGGGGCGCACAGATACGCAGTATTTT. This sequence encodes CASSKGLLGRTDTQYF. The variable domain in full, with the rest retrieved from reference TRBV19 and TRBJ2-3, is DGGITQSPKYLFRKEGQNVTLSCEQNLNHDAMYWYRQDPGQGLRLIYYSQIVNDFQKGDIAEGYSVSREKKESFPLTVTSAQKNPTAFYLCASSKGLLGRTDTQYFGPGTRLTVL.

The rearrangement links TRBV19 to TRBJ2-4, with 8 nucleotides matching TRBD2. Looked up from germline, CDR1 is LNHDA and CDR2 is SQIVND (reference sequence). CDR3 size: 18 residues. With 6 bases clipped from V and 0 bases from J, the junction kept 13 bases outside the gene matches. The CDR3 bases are TGTGCCAGTAGCGGCGGACTAGCAGGAGGTCTAGCCAAAAACATTCAGTACTTC. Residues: CASSGGLAGGLAKNIQYF. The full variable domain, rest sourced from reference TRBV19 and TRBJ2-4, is DGGITQSPKYLFRKEGQNVTLSCEQNLNHDAMYWYRQDPGQGLRLIYYSQIVNDFQKGDIAEGYSVSREKKESFPLTVTSAQKNPTAFYLCASSGGLAGGLAKNIQYFGAGTRLSVL.

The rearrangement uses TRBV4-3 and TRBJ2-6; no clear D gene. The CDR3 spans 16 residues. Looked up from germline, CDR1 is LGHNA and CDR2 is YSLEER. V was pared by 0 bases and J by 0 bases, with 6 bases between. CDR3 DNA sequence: TGCGCCAGCAGCCAAGAGGGCAGCTCTGGGGCCAACGTCCTGACTTTC. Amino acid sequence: CASSQEGSSGANVLTF.

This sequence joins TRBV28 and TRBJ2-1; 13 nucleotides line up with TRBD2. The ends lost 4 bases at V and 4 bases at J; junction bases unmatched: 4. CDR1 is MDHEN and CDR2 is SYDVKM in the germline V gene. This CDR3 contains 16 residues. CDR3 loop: CASSSGTSGEYNEQFF. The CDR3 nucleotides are TGTGCCAGCAGTTCCGGGACTAGCGGGGAGTACAATGAGCAGTTCTTC.

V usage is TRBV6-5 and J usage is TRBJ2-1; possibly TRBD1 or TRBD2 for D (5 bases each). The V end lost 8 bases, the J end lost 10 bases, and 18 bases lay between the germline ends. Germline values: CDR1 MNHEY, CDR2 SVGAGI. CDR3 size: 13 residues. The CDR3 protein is CASLSPGPGEQFF. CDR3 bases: TGTGCCAGCCTGAGCCCGGGGCCGGGGGAGCAGTTCTTC.